The entry that follows covers one TCR beta chain sequence. Its antigen is unknown. Stated treatment: approximately 9-day PBMC culture with coronavirus spike peptide pools or control peptides (ViraFEST assay). This entry belongs to a study of vaccination and CD4 T cells after COVID-19. The overall study: The study enrolled six male and four female convalescents, two of whom were Hispanic.

The germline V gene encodes CDR1 SNHLY and CDR2 FYNNEI. There are 13 residues in the CDR3. Losses at the gene ends were 4 bases for V and 2 bases for J; bases not matched to a gene: 2. Sequencing of the DNA from cultured CD4+ T cells was carried out with the Oncomine TCR Beta short-read assay. One entry per CDR3 protein results from TCRdb running MiXCR on the PCR reads. The data hold 15,000 to 20,000 distinct CDR3 sequences, with approximately 54% observed a single time. The sequencing input was CD4+ T cells from blood, cultured in vitro. The chain couples TRBV2 to TRBJ2-7; 7 nucleotides agree with TRBD2. The clonotype comes from a human donor who had recovered from COVID-19. This CDR3 reads CASSGEGPYEQYF. The CDR3 DNA reads as TGTGCCAGCAGTGGGGAGGGACCCTACGAGCAGTACTTC.